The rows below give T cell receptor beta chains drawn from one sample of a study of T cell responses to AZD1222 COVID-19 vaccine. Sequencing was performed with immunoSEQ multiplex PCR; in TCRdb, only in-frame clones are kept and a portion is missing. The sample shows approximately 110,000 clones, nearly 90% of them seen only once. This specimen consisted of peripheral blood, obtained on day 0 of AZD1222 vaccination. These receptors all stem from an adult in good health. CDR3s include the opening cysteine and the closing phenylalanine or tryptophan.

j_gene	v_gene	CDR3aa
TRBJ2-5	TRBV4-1	CASSQDRGATGETQYF
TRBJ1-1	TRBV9	CASSDDRQDTEAFF
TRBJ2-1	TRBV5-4	CASSLGATNEQFF
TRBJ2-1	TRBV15	CATSRGSGGINEQFF
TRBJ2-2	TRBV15	CATSRDIGGLNTGELFF
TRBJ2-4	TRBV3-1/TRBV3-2	CASTAERGGFGKNIQYF
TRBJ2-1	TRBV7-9	CASSLAPRNEQFF
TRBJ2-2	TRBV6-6	CASSLGWGPLKTGELFF
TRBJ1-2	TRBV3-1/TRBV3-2	CASSQDLGNYGYTF
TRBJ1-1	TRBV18	CASSPVPDTEAFF
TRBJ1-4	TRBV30	CAWGATGAEKLFF
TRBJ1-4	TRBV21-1	CASSSWDRRSEKLFF
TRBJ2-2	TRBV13	CASSLGRTSGYTGELFF
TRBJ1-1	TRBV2	CARATKQRNTEAFF
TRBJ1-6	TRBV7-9	CASSPDRGWNSPLHF
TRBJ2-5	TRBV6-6	CASRLRRETQYF
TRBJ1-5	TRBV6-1	CASSESEGVRPQHF
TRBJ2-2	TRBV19	CASSNLGQRDTGELFF
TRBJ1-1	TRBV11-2	CASSLKNLEAFF
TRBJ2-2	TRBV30	CAWGKGWAGELFF
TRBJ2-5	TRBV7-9	CASSPLSQQETQYF
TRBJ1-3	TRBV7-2	CASSLTGGNSGNTIYF
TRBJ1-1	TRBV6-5	CASSYGGAANTEAFF
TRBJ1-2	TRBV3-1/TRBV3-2	CASSQDEGIWGYTF
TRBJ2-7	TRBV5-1	CASSLGAGISYEQYF
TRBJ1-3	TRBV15	CATSREQPGNTIYF
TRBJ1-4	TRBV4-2	CASSQRTGEAYNEKLFF
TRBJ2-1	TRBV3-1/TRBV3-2	CASSQDEAGTRLRNEQFF
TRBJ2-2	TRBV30	CAWSEGRGSNTGELFF
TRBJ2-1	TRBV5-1	CASSSDSYNEQFF
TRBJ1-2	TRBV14	CASSQGTGANYGYTF
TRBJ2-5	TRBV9	CASSEDSGQETQYF
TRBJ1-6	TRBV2	CASSELVSTLHF
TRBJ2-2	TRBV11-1	CASSSTATSTGELFF
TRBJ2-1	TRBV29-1	CSVEGDGGAYNEQFF
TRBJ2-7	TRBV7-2	CASSKRHTTYEQYF
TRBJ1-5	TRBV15	CATSRDRGGQTSNQPQHF
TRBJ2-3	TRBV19	CASSIRGGRISDTQYF
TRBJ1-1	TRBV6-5	CASRAWGPMNTEAFF
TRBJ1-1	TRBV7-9	CASSLAGVTTLNTEAFF
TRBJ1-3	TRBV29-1	CSVSSGNTIYF
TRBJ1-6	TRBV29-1	CSVRDNAWSPLHF
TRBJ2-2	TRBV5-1	CASSETSENTGELFF
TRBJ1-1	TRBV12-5	CASGGKGPPGATEAFF
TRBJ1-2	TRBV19	CASSNRTGRGYTF
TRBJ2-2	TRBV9	CASSVALNTGELFF
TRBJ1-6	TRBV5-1	CASSLEGREQSPLHF
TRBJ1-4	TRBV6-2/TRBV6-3	CASSLWTGYDEKLFF